This T cell receptor (beta chain) was obtained from a study of T cell repertoires in cytomegalovirus infection. Study overall: Both recently identified HLA-C-restricted and well-studied HLA-B-restricted CMV epitopes were used in the study. Matching HLA type, along with CMV infection, was indicated by public TCR beta signatures. Study-wide points: It was HLA-C-restricted CMV-specific TCR beta clonotypes that dominated the response ex vivo.

This clonotype was recorded at least ten times. Its antigen is unidentified. CDR1 is SGHVS, CDR2 FQNEAQ, per germline. This CDR3 has 15 residues. V lost 1 base and J lost 3, with 12 bases in between. TCRdb itself ran the reads through MiXCR, one entry per CDR3 protein. The sample holds fewer than 1,000,000 distinct CDR3 sequences; around 31% are singletons and the top ten take about 14%. The chain carries TRBV7-8 and TRBJ2-5; possibly TRBD1 or TRBD2 for D (6 bases each). The source is a human donor in good health (CMV status not recorded). Some clones in this sample may be carry-over from other donors' samples. The specimen comprised cultured CD8+ T cells from PBMCs, sampled from culture after CMV antigen stimulation. The CDR3 DNA sequence: TGTGCCAGCAGCTTAGAACGGGGGCCAGAAGAGACCCAGTACTTC. Encoded protein: CASSLERGPEETQYF.